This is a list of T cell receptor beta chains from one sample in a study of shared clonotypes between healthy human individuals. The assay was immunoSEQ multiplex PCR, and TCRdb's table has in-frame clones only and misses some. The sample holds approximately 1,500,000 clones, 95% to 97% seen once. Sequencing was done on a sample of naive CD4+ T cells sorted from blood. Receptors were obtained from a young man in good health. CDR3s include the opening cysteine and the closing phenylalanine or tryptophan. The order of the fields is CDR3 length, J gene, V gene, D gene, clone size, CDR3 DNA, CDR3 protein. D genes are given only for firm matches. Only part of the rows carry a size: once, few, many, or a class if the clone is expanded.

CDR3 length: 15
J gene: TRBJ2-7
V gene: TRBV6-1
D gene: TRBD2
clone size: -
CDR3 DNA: TGTGCCAGCAGTGAAAGGGCGGGAGGGCCGAGGGAGCAGTACTTC
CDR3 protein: CASSERAGGPREQYF

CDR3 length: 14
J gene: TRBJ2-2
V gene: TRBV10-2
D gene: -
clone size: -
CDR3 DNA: TGCGCCAGCAGTGAGTCCCGGACTACCGGGGAGCTGTTTTTT
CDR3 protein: CASSESRTTGELFF

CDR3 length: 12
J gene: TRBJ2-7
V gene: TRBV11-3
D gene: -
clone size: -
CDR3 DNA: TGTGCCAGCAGCCCGGACTTGTACGAGCAGTACTTC
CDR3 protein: CASSPDLYEQYF

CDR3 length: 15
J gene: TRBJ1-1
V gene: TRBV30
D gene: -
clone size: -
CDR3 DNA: TGTGCCTGGAGTCCAACCAGGCCGGAGAACACTGAAGCTTTCTTT
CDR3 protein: CAWSPTRPENTEAFF

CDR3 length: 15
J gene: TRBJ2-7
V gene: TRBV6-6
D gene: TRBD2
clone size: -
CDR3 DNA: TGTGCCAGCAGTTACTTTGCTAGCGGGACCTACGAGCAGTACTTC
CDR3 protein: CASSYFASGTYEQYF

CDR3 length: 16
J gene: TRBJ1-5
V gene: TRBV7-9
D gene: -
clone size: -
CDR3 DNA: TGTGCCAGCAGCTTAGGGCTTCCTTCGTTCAATCAGCCCCAGCATTTT
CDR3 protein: CASSLGLPSFNQPQHF

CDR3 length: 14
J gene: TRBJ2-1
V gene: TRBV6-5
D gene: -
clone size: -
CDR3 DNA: TGTGCCAGCAGTCGCCCTTCCCCGAGGGATGAGCAGTTCTTC
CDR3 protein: CASSRPSPRDEQFF

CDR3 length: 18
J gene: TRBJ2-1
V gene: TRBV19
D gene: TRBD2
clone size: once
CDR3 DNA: TGTGCCAGTAGTTCTTCCAGACTAGCGGGAGGGCCGGTCAATGAGCAGTTCTTC
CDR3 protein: CASSSSRLAGGPVNEQFF

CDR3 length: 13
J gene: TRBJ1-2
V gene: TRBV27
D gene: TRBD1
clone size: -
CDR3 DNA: TGTGCCAGCAGCTGGACAGGTTCCTATGGCTACACCTTC
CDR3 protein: CASSWTGSYGYTF

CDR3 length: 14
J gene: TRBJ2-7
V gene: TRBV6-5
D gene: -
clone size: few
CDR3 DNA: TGTGCCAGCAGTAGCTCAGGGTATTACCCCGAGCAGTACTTC
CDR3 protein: CASSSSGYYPEQYF

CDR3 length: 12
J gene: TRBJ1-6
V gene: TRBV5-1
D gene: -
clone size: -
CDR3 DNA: TGCGCCAGCAGCCCGGACGGTTCACCCCTCCACTTT
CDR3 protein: CASSPDGSPLHF

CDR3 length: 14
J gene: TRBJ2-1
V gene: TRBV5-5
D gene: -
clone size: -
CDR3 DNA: TGTGCCAGCAGCTTGTGGGCCCCAGCCAATGAGCAGTTCTTC
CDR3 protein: CASSLWAPANEQFF

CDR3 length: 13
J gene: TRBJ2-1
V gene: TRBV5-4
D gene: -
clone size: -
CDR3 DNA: TGTGCCAGCAGGCCCGGGACTGACTTTGAGCAGTTCTTC
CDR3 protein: CASRPGTDFEQFF

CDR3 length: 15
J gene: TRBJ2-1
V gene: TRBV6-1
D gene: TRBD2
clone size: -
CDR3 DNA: TGTGCCAGCGGATCCGGGACTAGTACTCTCAATGAGCAGTTCTTC
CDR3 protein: CASGSGTSTLNEQFF

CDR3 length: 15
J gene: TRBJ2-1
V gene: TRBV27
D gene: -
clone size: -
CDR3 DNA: TGTGCCAGCAGCCCGACTAGACCTTTCTACAATGAGCAGTTCTTC
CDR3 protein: CASSPTRPFYNEQFF

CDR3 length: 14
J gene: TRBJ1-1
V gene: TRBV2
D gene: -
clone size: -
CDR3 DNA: TGTGCCAGCAGGGCCCGGACAGCTCAAACTGAAGCTTTCTTT
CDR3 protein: CASRARTAQTEAFF

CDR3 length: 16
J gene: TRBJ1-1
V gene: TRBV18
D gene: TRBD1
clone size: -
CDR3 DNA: TGTGCCAGCTCACCACCGTTTAACAGGGGAAGTTTTGAAGCTTTCTTT
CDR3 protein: CASSPPFNRGSFEAFF

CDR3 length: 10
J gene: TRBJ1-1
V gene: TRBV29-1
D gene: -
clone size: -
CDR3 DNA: TGCAGCGTTGAGAGGGCGCGGGCTTTCTTT
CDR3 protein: CSVERARAFF

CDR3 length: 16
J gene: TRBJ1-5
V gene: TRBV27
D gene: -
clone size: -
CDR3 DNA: TGTGCCAGCAGTTCTTTAACAGGGAGCGGGGTCCAGCCCCAGCATTTT
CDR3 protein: CASSSLTGSGVQPQHF

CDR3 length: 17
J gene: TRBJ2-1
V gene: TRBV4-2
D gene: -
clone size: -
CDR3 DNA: TGTGCCAGCAGCCAAGCCACAGGGCCCCCCACGACAGATGAGCAGTTCTTC
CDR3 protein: CASSQATGPPTTDEQFF

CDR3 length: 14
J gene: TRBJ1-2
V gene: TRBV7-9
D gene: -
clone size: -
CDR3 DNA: TGTGCCAGCAGCTTAGTCTCGGGTCCCTATGGCTACACCTTC
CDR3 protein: CASSLVSGPYGYTF

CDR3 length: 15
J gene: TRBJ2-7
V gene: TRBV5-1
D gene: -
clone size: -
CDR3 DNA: TGCGCCAGCAGCCGGGGAACAGGGGAGGCCTACGAGCAGTACTTC
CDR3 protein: CASSRGTGEAYEQYF

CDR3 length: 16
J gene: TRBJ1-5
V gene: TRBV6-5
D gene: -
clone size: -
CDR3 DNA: TGTGCCAGCAGTTCCACGGGACCTGGGGGCAATCAGCCCCAGCATTTT
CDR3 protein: CASSSTGPGGNQPQHF

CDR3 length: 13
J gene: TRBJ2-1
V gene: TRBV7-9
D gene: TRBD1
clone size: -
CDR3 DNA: TGTGCCAGCTTGGGGGACAGCCCCAATGAGCAGTTCTTC
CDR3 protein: CASLGDSPNEQFF

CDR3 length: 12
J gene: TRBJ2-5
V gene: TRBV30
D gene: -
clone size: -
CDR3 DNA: TGTGCCTGGAGTGTAAGGTTGGAGACCCAGTACTTC
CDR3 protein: CAWSVRLETQYF

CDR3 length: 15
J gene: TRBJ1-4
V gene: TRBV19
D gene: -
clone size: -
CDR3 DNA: TGTGCCAGTAATAACCAGGGTGCAACTAATGAAAAACTGTTTTTT
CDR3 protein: CASNNQGATNEKLFF

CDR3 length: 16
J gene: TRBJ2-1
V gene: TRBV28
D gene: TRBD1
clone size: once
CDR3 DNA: TGTGCCAGCAGTCCCCACCCAACTACAGGGGTCTATGAGCAGTTCTTC
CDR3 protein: CASSPHPTTGVYEQFF

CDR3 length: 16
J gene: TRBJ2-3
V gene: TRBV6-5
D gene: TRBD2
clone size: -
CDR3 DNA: TGTGCCAGCAGTTACTCCCTAGCGGGAGTAGGCGATACGCAGTATTTT
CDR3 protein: CASSYSLAGVGDTQYF

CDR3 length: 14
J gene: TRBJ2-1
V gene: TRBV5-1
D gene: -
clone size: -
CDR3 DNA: TGCGCCAGCAGCTTGCAGGCTGGTTACAATGAGCAGTTCTTC
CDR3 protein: CASSLQAGYNEQFF

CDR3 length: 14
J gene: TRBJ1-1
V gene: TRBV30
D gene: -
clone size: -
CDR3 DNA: TGTGCCTGGAGTCCGGTCTTAGGGAAGGTTGAAGCTTTCTTT
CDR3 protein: CAWSPVLGKVEAFF

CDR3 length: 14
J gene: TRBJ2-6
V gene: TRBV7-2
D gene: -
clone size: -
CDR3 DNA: TGTGCCAGCAGCTTAGGGGCTGGGGCCAACGTCCTGACTTTC
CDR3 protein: CASSLGAGANVLTF

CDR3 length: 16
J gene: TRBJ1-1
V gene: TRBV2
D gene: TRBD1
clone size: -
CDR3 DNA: TGTGCCAGCAGTTTGGGACAGGGGGGGATGAACACTGAAGCTTTCTTT
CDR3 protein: CASSLGQGGMNTEAFF

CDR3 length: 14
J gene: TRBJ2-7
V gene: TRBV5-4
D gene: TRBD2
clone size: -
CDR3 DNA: TGTGCCAGCAGACCCAGCGGGAGTGGGGGCGAGCAGTACTTC
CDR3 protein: CASRPSGSGGEQYF

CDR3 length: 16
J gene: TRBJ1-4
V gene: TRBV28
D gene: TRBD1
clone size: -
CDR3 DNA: TGTGCCAGCAGTTTATGGTGGACAGGGGAGAGGAAGAAACTGTTTTTT
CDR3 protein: CASSLWWTGERKKLFF

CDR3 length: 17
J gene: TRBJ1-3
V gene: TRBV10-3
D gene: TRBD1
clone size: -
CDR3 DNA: TGTGCCATCAGTGAGGGACAGGGATCAAAAACTGGAAACACCATATATTTT
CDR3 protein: CAISEGQGSKTGNTIYF

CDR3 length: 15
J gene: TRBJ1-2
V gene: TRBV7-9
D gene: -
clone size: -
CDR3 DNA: TGTGCCAGCAGCTTATCCCTCACAGGGAGGTATGGCTACACCTTC
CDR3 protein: CASSLSLTGRYGYTF

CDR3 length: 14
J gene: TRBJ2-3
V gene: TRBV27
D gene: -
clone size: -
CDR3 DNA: TGTGCCAGCAGTCCTTGGCAGTCCACAGATACGCAGTATTTT
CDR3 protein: CASSPWQSTDTQYF